This T cell receptor (beta chain) is drawn from a study of T-cell memory formation after mild COVID-19. The germline gives CDR1 MNHEY, CDR2 SVGEGT. Trimming removed 6 bases from V and 3 bases from J; junction bases left unmatched: 11. There are 15 residues in the CDR3. TCRdb recomputed calls from the 5' RACE reads with MiXCR, one row per CDR3 protein. The data contain fewer than 450,000 distinct CDR3 sequences, roughly a quarter of them singletons. This clonotype was counted ten times or more. The genes are TRBV6-2 or TRBV6-3 and TRBJ2-7; 7 bases agree with TRBD2. The sequenced sample consisted of PBMCs or a T cell subset sorted from them (not recorded which). The receptor was derived from an adult woman who had mild COVID-19 (a few samples of this study predate the infection). Cell type and time point are not known. The CDR3 reads CASSRSGTHLYEQYF. DNA for the CDR3: TGTGCCAGCAGCCGAAGCGGGACCCATCTCTACGAGCAGTACTTC.